The rows below give T cell receptor beta chains drawn from one sample of a study of shared clonotypes between healthy human individuals. Produced via immunoSEQ multiplex PCR; TCRdb's table is partial and in-frame only. The table shows about 600,000 clones, with less than 97% occurring only once. Sequenced input: naive CD8+ T cells sorted from blood. The source is a woman younger than 45 in good health. Both conserved end residues are part of each CDR3. The order of the fields is V gene, J gene, D gene, CDR3 protein, CDR3 DNA. The D gene is left open where the match is weak.

TRBV4-2	TRBJ1-5	.	CASSQEQGTVNQPQHF	TGTGCCAGCAGCCAAGAGCAGGGAACGGTGAATCAGCCCCAGCATTTT
TRBV7-8	TRBJ2-7	TRBD2	CASSSLLAEGSYEQYF	TGTGCCAGCAGCTCCCTGCTAGCGGAAGGCTCCTACGAGCAGTACTTC
TRBV6-5	TRBJ2-3	TRBD2	CASSYSAGVASDTQYF	TGTGCCAGCAGTTATAGTGCGGGAGTTGCGTCAGATACGCAGTATTTT
TRBV28	TRBJ2-7	.	CASSFVVRGGYEQYF	TGTGCCAGCAGTTTTGTGGTCAGGGGAGGATACGAGCAGTACTTC
TRBV19	TRBJ1-5	.	CASKDLGNQPQHF	TGTGCCAGTAAGGATCTGGGCAATCAGCCCCAGCATTTT
TRBV28	TRBJ2-7	TRBD1	CASRSGTGIYEQYF	TGTGCCAGCAGGTCCGGGACAGGGATCTACGAGCAGTACTTC
TRBV6-4	TRBJ1-4	.	CASSDSARATNEKLFF	TGTGCCAGCAGTGACTCAGCAAGGGCAACTAATGAAAAACTGTTTTTT
TRBV28	TRBJ2-2	TRBD1	CASSLTGGPNTGELFF	TGTGCCAGCAGTTTAACAGGGGGCCCGAACACCGGGGAGCTGTTTTTT
TRBV7-9	TRBJ2-5	.	CASSDKWEIEETQYF	TGTGCCAGCAGCGACAAATGGGAGATCGAAGAGACCCAGTACTTC
TRBV27	TRBJ2-7	.	CASSPGSYEQYF	TGTGCCAGCAGCCCGGGATCCTACGAGCAGTACTTC
TRBV13	TRBJ2-3	.	CASSRPPDTQYF	TGTGCCAGCAGCCGTCCGCCAGATACGCAGTATTTT
TRBV6-6	TRBJ2-1	TRBD2	CAGGEGNEQFF	TGTGCCGGGGGGGAGGGGAATGAGCAGTTCTTC
TRBV29-1	TRBJ2-7	.	CSVEGTDAYEQYF	TGCAGCGTTGAAGGGACAGACGCCTACGAGCAGTACTTC
TRBV2	TRBJ2-6	.	CASSEGMGLGANVLTF	TGTGCCAGCAGTGAAGGGATGGGGTTGGGGGCCAACGTCCTGACTTTC
TRBV27	TRBJ2-7	.	CASSPRDIYEQYF	TGTGCCAGCAGTCCCCGGGACATCTACGAGCAGTACTTC
TRBV9	TRBJ2-1	TRBD2	CASSVVKTSGKNEQFF	TGTGCCAGCAGCGTAGTCAAAACTAGCGGCAAAAATGAGCAGTTCTTC
TRBV2	TRBJ2-1	TRBD2	CASSEELAVDNEQFF	TGTGCCAGCAGTGAAGAACTAGCGGTCGACAATGAGCAGTTCTTC
TRBV19	TRBJ1-5	.	CASSTQEQANQPQHF	TGTGCCAGTAGTACCCAGGAACAGGCGAATCAGCCCCAGCATTTT
TRBV27	TRBJ2-1	TRBD2	CASSPPLVVAGVYNEQFF	TGTGCCAGCAGTCCCCCCCTAGTGGTAGCGGGAGTATACAATGAGCAGTTCTTC
TRBV28	TRBJ2-7	TRBD2	CASSSRTSGSTHWRQQYF	TGTGCCAGCAGTTCGCGGACTAGCGGGAGTACCCATTGGCGACAGCAGTACTTC
TRBV7-9	TRBJ1-1	TRBD1	CASKEGAYTEAFF	TGTGCCAGCAAGGAGGGGGCGTACACTGAAGCTTTCTTT
TRBV7-6	TRBJ2-1	TRBD2	CASSLATSGRAGNEQFF	TGTGCCAGCAGCTTAGCGACTAGCGGGAGGGCGGGTAATGAGCAGTTCTTC